This TCR beta chain was recorded in a study of blood T cell repertoires in COVID-19. Study background: Sites across the United States, Italy and Spain contributed samples from acute and convalescent COVID-19. T cells, B-cell-depleted T cells, or PBMCs provided the cDNA or gDNA that served as material.

As processed by the authors: Quantification of nucleated cells was approximated via reference gene primer amplification. Clones were sequenced by immunoSEQ multiplex PCR, and TCRdb holds only the in-frame ones, with some missing. For V, J and clone size, that table is used; D and trimming come from the DNA. Among about 30,000 clones listed, 85% to 90% were seen once. The sample comprised peripheral blood. This clonotype was sampled from a man at least 80 years old with acute or convalescent COVID-19.

The CDR3 DNA follows: TGTGCCAGCAGCTCTCGGACAGGGGGCATGTCTAATGAAAAACTGTTTTTT. Its protein product is CASSSRTGGMSNEKLFF. The gene calls are TRBV7-9 and TRBJ1-4; 11 bases agree with TRBD1. Per the germline V gene, CDR1 is SEHNR and CDR2 is FQNEAQ (reference sequence). CDR3 length equals 17 residues. Trimming took 4 bases from V and 3 from J; bases not matched to a gene: 7.